A selection of T cell receptor beta chains follows, all from one sample in a study of response to subunit inactivated influenza vaccine. One entry per CDR3 protein results from TCRdb running MiXCR on the RT-PCR reads. The sample shows roughly 780,000 distinct CDR3 sequences, approximately 17% of them seen only once. Sequenced here: PBMCs from blood, sampled 5 days after vaccination. These receptors were obtained from a man aged 45-65 years who received an inactivated influenza vaccine. Each CDR3 is given with its conserved first and last residue.

j_call: TRBJ2-7; v_call: TRBV5-1; cdr3_aa: CASKEGGGHYEQYF
j_call: TRBJ2-2; v_call: TRBV12-3/TRBV12-4; cdr3_aa: CASTPSGRVTGELFF
j_call: TRBJ2-7; v_call: TRBV24-1; cdr3_aa: CATGGDNSYEQYF
j_call: TRBJ1-2; v_call: TRBV12-3/TRBV12-4; cdr3_aa: CASTHNWPGDYGYTF
j_call: TRBJ2-7; v_call: TRBV4-3; cdr3_aa: CASSQDFGNYEQYF
j_call: TRBJ2-1; v_call: TRBV5-5; cdr3_aa: CASSSLSGGDNEQFF
j_call: TRBJ2-3; v_call: TRBV5-6; cdr3_aa: CASSVSGGPSTDTQYF
j_call: TRBJ1-1; v_call: TRBV5-6; cdr3_aa: CASSTYEGGQNTEAFF
j_call: TRBJ2-5; v_call: TRBV7-2; cdr3_aa: CASSLRTSGEETQYF
j_call: TRBJ2-1; v_call: TRBV12-3/TRBV12-4; cdr3_aa: CASSTGRLGNEQFF
j_call: TRBJ2-7; v_call: TRBV6-5; cdr3_aa: CASSYFRDGTYEQYF
j_call: TRBJ2-2; v_call: TRBV29-1; cdr3_aa: CSATTGNRNTGELFF
j_call: TRBJ1-5; v_call: TRBV4-1; cdr3_aa: CASSQGLRGDGNQPQHF
j_call: TRBJ2-2; v_call: TRBV5-5; cdr3_aa: CASSLALVSNTGELFF
j_call: TRBJ2-7; v_call: TRBV29-1; cdr3_aa: CSVVLAEGGYEQYF
j_call: TRBJ2-5; v_call: TRBV20-1; cdr3_aa: CSAPIAGGSKTQYF
j_call: TRBJ2-1; v_call: TRBV7-9; cdr3_aa: CASSGTSGSVRFF
j_call: TRBJ2-7; v_call: TRBV10-3; cdr3_aa: CAISEVGQGRDDYEQYF
j_call: TRBJ2-7; v_call: TRBV5-1; cdr3_aa: CASSLEGLINEQYF
j_call: TRBJ1-2; v_call: TRBV5-5; cdr3_aa: CASSLDRGYSGYTF
j_call: TRBJ2-1; v_call: TRBV29-1; cdr3_aa: CSAEGGQANYNEQFF
j_call: TRBJ2-3; v_call: TRBV7-9; cdr3_aa: CASSTYRDRETDTQYF
j_call: TRBJ2-6; v_call: TRBV7-8; cdr3_aa: CASSTPWSGANVLTF
j_call: TRBJ2-1; v_call: TRBV20-1; cdr3_aa: CSTLAGGGNEQFF
j_call: TRBJ2-1; v_call: TRBV7-2; cdr3_aa: CASAYFGTSVSNEQFF
j_call: TRBJ2-5; v_call: TRBV20-1; cdr3_aa: CSATTGRETQYF
j_call: TRBJ2-5; v_call: TRBV4-3; cdr3_aa: CASSQDFRAQETQYF
j_call: TRBJ2-1; v_call: TRBV24-1; cdr3_aa: CATSDGAGGQYNEQFF
j_call: TRBJ1-1; v_call: TRBV18; cdr3_aa: CASSTPGTHEAFF
j_call: TRBJ1-4; v_call: TRBV4-2; cdr3_aa: CASSQARGDNEKLFF
j_call: TRBJ1-2; v_call: TRBV12-3/TRBV12-4; cdr3_aa: CASMTSGYLHGYTF
j_call: TRBJ2-3; v_call: TRBV20-1; cdr3_aa: CSASRGSSGDTQYF
j_call: TRBJ1-1; v_call: TRBV29-1; cdr3_aa: CSTGDNTEAFF
j_call: TRBJ2-5; v_call: TRBV29-1; cdr3_aa: CSAASGTETQYF
j_call: TRBJ2-1; v_call: TRBV5-1; cdr3_aa: CASSGTEGRNEQFF
j_call: TRBJ2-7; v_call: TRBV20-1; cdr3_aa: CSASLRDRGIKQYF
j_call: TRBJ2-2; v_call: TRBV10-3; cdr3_aa: CAISVTGDTGELFF
j_call: TRBJ2-3; v_call: TRBV5-1; cdr3_aa: CASSLDGSTDTQYF
j_call: TRBJ1-4; v_call: TRBV10-2; cdr3_aa: CASPDRTGGNEKLFF
j_call: TRBJ2-1; v_call: TRBV7-3; cdr3_aa: CASSITGTSDNEQFF
j_call: TRBJ1-5; v_call: TRBV6-2/TRBV6-3; cdr3_aa: CASSYTANQPQHF
j_call: TRBJ2-7; v_call: TRBV5-1; cdr3_aa: CASSLAPGYGEQYF
j_call: TRBJ1-1; v_call: TRBV6-2/TRBV6-3; cdr3_aa: CASSSFLGKNTEAFF
j_call: TRBJ2-5; v_call: TRBV5-5; cdr3_aa: CASSFQGSRGETQYF